Below, 20 T cell receptor beta chains from the same sample are listed, as sequenced in a study of T cell responses to AZD1222 COVID-19 vaccine. Here immunoSEQ multiplex PCR was the method, and the copy in TCRdb shows in-frame clones only, minus some. The data contain about 270,000 clones, approximately 94% of them singletons. The specimen comprised peripheral blood, sampled 28 days after the second AZD1222 dose. The origin of the receptors is an adult who received the AZD1222 COVID-19 vaccine.

This chain links TRBV28 with TRBJ2-7; 8 bases match TRBD2. The CDR3 is made up of 14 amino acids. Germline trimming cut 7 bases from V and 6 bases from J; bases unmatched to any gene: 11. Germline values: CDR1 MDHEN, CDR2 SYDVKM. CDR3 DNA: TGTGCCAGCACCCGGGGCGCGGGGGGTAGCGAGCAGTACTTC. Amino acid sequence: CASTRGAGGSEQYF.

The chain combines TRBV19 with TRBJ1-1; no clear D. CDR3 size: 13 residues. The V end was cut by 9 bases, the J end by 3 bases, with 14 bases between. Germline-derived CDR1 and CDR2 are LNHDA and SQIVND (reference sequence). This CDR3 reads CARLGKSHTEAFF. In nucleotides, the CDR3 is TGTGCCAGACTGGGGAAAAGTCACACTGAAGCTTTCTTT.

The chain employs TRBV27 and TRBJ2-3; the D is unclear. V was trimmed by 2 bases and J by 1 base, leaving 16 bases between them. CDR3 size: 17 residues. Germline V gene lookup returns CDR1 MNHEY and CDR2 SMNVEV (reference sequence). CDR3 sequence (DNA): TGTGCCAGCAGTTTAAACGCCGACGGACGGGGCACAGATACGCAGTATTTT. The encoded protein is CASSLNADGRGTDTQYF.

V usage is TRBV9 and J usage is TRBJ2-1; D gene uncertain. Germline CDR1 reads SGDLS; CDR2 reads YYNGEE. CDR3 length: 15 amino acids. Between the trimmed V and J ends, which lost 0 bases and 0 bases, there was a span of 7 bases. CDR3 sequence: CASSVAIGSYNEQFF. The CDR3 bases are TGTGCCAGCAGCGTAGCTATTGGCTCCTACAATGAGCAGTTCTTC.

The chain links TRBV2 to TRBJ1-6; tentatively, D is TRBD1 (5 bases). Germline lookup yields CDR1 SNHLY and CDR2 FYNNEI. Trimming took 6 bases from V and 6 from J, leaving 15 bases between them. The length of the CDR3 is 15 residues. The CDR3 DNA sequence: TGTGCCAGCAGGGCGCAGGGCGCGGGTAATTCACCCCTCCACTTT. Translation gives CASRAQGAGNSPLHF.

The chain couples TRBV6-5 to TRBJ1-2; maybe TRBD1 (6 bases). V was shortened by 4 bases and J by 4 bases, with 7 bases between the two germline ends. The CDR3 sequence is 12 residues long. Germline values: CDR1 MNHEY, CDR2 SVGAGI. The CDR3 coding sequence is TGTGCCAGCAGTTTACAGGGCTATGGCTACACCTTC. Protein product: CASSLQGYGYTF.

The chain employs TRBV15 and TRBJ1-2; a possible D gene is TRBD1 (6 bases). V shed 0 bases and J shed 6 bases, with 17 bases lying between them. The germline CDR1 and CDR2 sequences are LNHNV and YYDKDF (reference sequence). CDR3 length: 16 amino acids. The CDR3 region has the DNA TGTGCCACCAGCAGAGATTCGGCAGGGGAAGTAGATGGCTACACCTTC. Protein product: CATSRDSAGEVDGYTF.

This clone appeared a single time. The chain recombines TRBV11-2 with TRBJ1-1, with TRBD1 identical over 7 bases. V was pared by 11 bases and J by 11 bases, with 20 bases of the junction left unmatched. From germline, CDR1 is SGHAT and CDR2 FQNNGV. CDR3 length: 14 residues. The CDR3 nucleotides read TGTGCCTCTCAGCTTAGAAGAGGGGGCGCGGGGGCTTTCTTT. Translated, it gives CASQLRRGGAGAFF. The whole variable domain, remainder taken from reference TRBV11-2 and TRBJ1-1, is EAGVAQSPRYKIIEKRQSVAFWCNPISGHATLYWYQQILGQGPKLLIQFQNNGVVDDSQLPKDRFSAERLKGVDSTLKIQPAKLEDSAVYLCASQLRRGGAGAFFGQGTRLTVV.

This clone was counted only a few times. The genes are TRBV28 and TRBJ2-7, with 8 bases identical to TRBD2. Looked up from germline, CDR1 is MDHEN and CDR2 is SYDVKM. Trimming at V came to 3 bases and at J to 2 bases, leaving 3 bases not matched to a gene. This CDR3 is 14 amino acids long. As DNA, the CDR3 is TGTGCCAGCAGTTTTAGCGGGACTGCCTACGAGCAGTACTTC. Its protein product is CASSFSGTAYEQYF. Together with reference TRBV28 and TRBJ2-7, the CDR3 gives the full variable domain: DVKVTQSSRYLVKRTGEKVFLECVQDMDHENMFWYRQDPGLGLRLIYFSYDVKMKEKGDIPEGYSVSREKKERFSLILESASTNQTSMYLCASSFSGTAYEQYFGPGTRLTVT.

The chain employs TRBV2 and TRBJ2-1; possible D gene TRBD2, 6 bases. CDR1 and CDR2 (germline): SNHLY, FYNNEI. CDR3 length: 15 amino acids. V lost 3 bases, J lost 0 bases, and 9 bases lay in between. The CDR3 DNA reads as TGTGCCAGCAGTGATGGGGGGAGCTCCTACAATGAGCAGTTCTTC. Its protein is CASSDGGSSYNEQFF.

The chain uses TRBV6-2 or TRBV6-3 and TRBJ1-1, with D perhaps TRBD1 (6 bases). The germline V gene encodes CDR1 MNHEY and CDR2 SVGEGT. The CDR3 is 16 amino acids. Trimming removed 3 bases from V and 1 base from J, with 15 bases in between. The CDR3 nucleotides read TGTGCCAGCAGTTATCCTACAGGGCAGGGGAACACTGAAGCTTTCTTT. Translating it yields CASSYPTGQGNTEAFF.

The rearrangement links TRBV5-1 to TRBJ1-2; D unresolved. Germline V gene lookup returns CDR1 SGHRS and CDR2 YFSETQ. Trimming stripped 0 bases from V and 4 bases from J, with 13 bases between. There are 15 residues in the CDR3. The CDR3 DNA follows: TGCGCCAGCAGCTTGGGGACTGGTTTTTTCTATGGCTACACCTTC. It codes for CASSLGTGFFYGYTF.

The chain is built from TRBV3-1 (or the pseudogene TRBV3-2) and TRBJ1-4; 9 bases line up with TRBD1. The trim removed 5 bases at V and 10 bases at J, leaving 8 bases unmatched. The CDR3 length is 14 residues. Germline assignment: CDR1 LGHDT and CDR2 YNNKEL (reference sequence). As DNA, the CDR3 is TGTGCCAGCAGCACCGGGACAGGGTTTGGAAAACTGTTTTTT. Translated, it gives CASSTGTGFGKLFF.

The chain recombines TRBV5-5 with TRBJ2-7, with a possible D match to TRBD2 (5 bases). This CDR3 has 19 amino acids. The V gene's germline CDR1 is SGHKS and CDR2 YYEKEE (reference sequence). V dropped 0 bases and J dropped 0 bases, with 22 bases sitting between them. The CDR3 is CASSLVFSFLAGSSYEQYF. CDR3 sequence (DNA): TGTGCCAGCAGCTTGGTTTTTTCATTCTTGGCGGGCAGCTCCTACGAGCAGTACTTC.

About this clone: The same CDR3 can be traced to other DNA sequences in this sample. V gene TRBV11-2 combines with J gene TRBJ2-7; tentative D call: TRBD2 (6 bases). V dropped 1 base and J dropped 6 bases, with 10 bases sitting between them. Germline V CDR1 and CDR2: SGHAT, FQNNGV. The CDR3 sequence is 13 residues long. In DNA form, the CDR3 reads TGTGCCAGCAGCTTAGGGCCCGGGGGCGAGCAGTACTTC. Amino acid sequence: CASSLGPGGEQYF.

The rearrangement joins TRBV7-9 to TRBJ1-2; possibly TRBD1 for D (6 bases). Germline V gene data show CDR1 as SEHNR and CDR2 as FQNEAQ (reference sequence). V was clipped by 4 bases and J by 9 bases, with 12 bases between them. The CDR3 is 12 amino acids. CDR3 DNA sequence: TGTGCCAGCAGCTGGGGGGCTAAAAGCTACACCTTC. Translation gives CASSWGAKSYTF. Complete variable domain (other parts from reference TRBV7-9 and TRBJ1-2): DTGVSQNPRHKITKRGQNVTFRCDPISEHNRLYWYRQTLGQGPEFLTYFQNEAQLEKSRLLSDRFSAERPKGSFSTLEIQRTEQGDSAMYLCASSWGAKSYTFGSGTRLTVV.

The CDR3 DNA sequence: TGTGCCAGTAGTATCCCGGGACTAACCCTCTACACCGGGGAGCTGTTTTTT. Translated: CASSIPGLTLYTGELFF. The chain is built from TRBV19 and TRBJ2-2; 7 bases map to TRBD2. This CDR3 has 17 residues. CDR1 is LNHDA and CDR2 is SQIVND in the germline V gene (reference sequence). V trimming: 3 bases; J trimming: 3 bases; junction bases outside the gene matches: 10.

This rearrangement joins TRBV4-1 to TRBJ2-7, with 9 bases that match TRBD1. The germline V gene has CDR1 MGHRA and CDR2 YSYEKL. J gave up 5 bases and V 4 bases, and 9 bases lay outside the gene matches. This CDR3 is 15 amino acids long. CDR3 bases: TGCGCCAGCAGCCGCCTGGGACAGGGAATCAACGAGCAGTACTTC. Residues: CASSRLGQGINEQYF.

This clone has a single count. The V and J genes are TRBV2 and TRBJ2-3; a weak D match, TRBD2 (7 bases). The ends were cut back, 8 bases at V and 4 bases at J, with 13 bases in the middle. Germline lookup yields CDR1 SNHLY and CDR2 FYNNEI. This CDR3 is 13 amino acids long. CDR3 coding DNA: TGTGCCAGCCGCAGGGAGGGGGCAGATACGCAGTATTTT. Its translation: CASRREGADTQYF.

This clone was recorded only once. V gene TRBV18 combines with J gene TRBJ2-3; 10 bases align to TRBD1. Germline-derived CDR1 and CDR2 are KGHSH and LQKENI. The CDR3 is 14 residues long. V was pared by 3 bases and J by 4 bases, with 1 base of the junction left unmatched. As DNA, the CDR3 is TGTGCCAGCTCACCCGGGACAGGGGCAGATACGCAGTATTTT. Encoded protein: CASSPGTGADTQYF.